This T cell receptor (beta chain) appears in the sequencing data of a study of blood T cell repertoires in COVID-19. Trimming removed 8 bases from V and 3 bases from J, with 13 bases in between. From germline, CDR1 is SGHTA and CDR2 FQGNSA. CDR3 length equals 13 residues. Sequencing used immunoSEQ multiplex PCR; TCRdb keeps in-frame clones, though not all of them. Of 55,000 to 75,000 clones listed, 75% to 90% are singletons. The source is a man in his sixties or seventies who had recovered from COVID-19. The sample consisted of peripheral blood. V gene TRBV7-2 combines with J gene TRBJ1-1, with a possible D match to TRBD1 (5 bases). CDR3 residues: CASGRGQHTEAFF. CDR3 nucleotide sequence: TGTGCCAGCGGTAGAGGACAACACACTGAAGCTTTCTTT.